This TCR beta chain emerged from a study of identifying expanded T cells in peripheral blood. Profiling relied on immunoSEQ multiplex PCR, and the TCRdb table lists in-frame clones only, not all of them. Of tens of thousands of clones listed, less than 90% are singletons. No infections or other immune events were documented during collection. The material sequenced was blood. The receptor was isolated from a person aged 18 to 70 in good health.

The CDR3 DNA reads as TGTGCCAGCTCACAATACGGAGAAAGGGAGAAGTACACTGAAGCTTTCTTT. Translated, it gives CASSQYGEREKYTEAFF. This chain links TRBV18 with TRBJ1-1; the D is unclear. V was pared by 4 bases and J by 3 bases, with 21 bases between. CDR3 length: 17 amino acids. Germline CDR1 is KGHSH and CDR2 is LQKENI.